This TCR beta chain appears in the sequencing data of a study of blood T cell repertoires in COVID-19 (TCRdb year 2020). Regarding the study in general: Collaborator samples came from the United States, Italy and Spain and covered acute and convalescent phases of COVID-19. The prospective study material was composed of cDNA or gDNA derived from T cells, B-cell-depleted T cells, or PBMCs. Subjects who had been exposed to COVID-19, were actively infected with it, or had recovered from it provided the deeply sampled blood TCRbeta repertoires that made up the dataset. The repertoires were released in a freely available public database intended as a resource for research on the immune response to SARS-CoV-2. Samples were obtained from the ongoing ImmuneRACE study (first 160 participants) and from roughly 1,300 subjects provided by 6 global collaborators. The sample metadata nearly always contained a de-identified subject ID, COVID-19 status, age in years and sex. HLA class I and class II types, where available, came from metadata supplied by the sample provider rather than from assay-based typing.

TCRbeta CDR3 regions were amplified from genomic DNA using the immunoSEQ Assay, a bias-controlled multiplex PCR. Regarding the original processing steps: Nucleated cell counts per sample were estimated from amplification of reference gene primers within the assay. To quantify the absolute abundance of each unique TCRbeta CDR3 rearrangement, sequence reads were collapsed and filtered. For each sample, productive Simpson clonality was calculated by taking the square root of Simpson's diversity index across productive rearrangements. The table was pulled from immuneACCESS by TCRdb, which kept in-frame rearrangements only. Such tables lose some clones; where checked, under half of the loss comes from unresolved V genes, and the rest has no known cause. Clone size and the V and J calls come from that table; the DNA yielded D and trimming. This sample comprises nearly 85,000 clones, more than 70% of them detected only once. The ten largest account for approximately 15% of the sample.

Study-wide conclusions, independent of this receptor: The quantity of clinical and demographic metadata differed by source and by participant and was supplied without curation.

This clone was observed a few times. Its target antigen remains unknown. No much larger clonotype is one base removed from it; base qualities were not supplied. The V end loses 5 bases and the J end loses 4 bases, and a stretch of 11 bases separates them. According to the germline V gene, CDR1 reads SGHNT and CDR2 reads YENEEA. The CDR3, cysteine through phenylalanine, is 13 amino acids long. The only DNA kept is the CDR3, 39 bases in frame from the first base. The collaborating institutions used their own protocols to collect whole blood in K2EDTA tubes. For TCRbeta analysis, collaborator samples were shipped as frozen whole blood, as isolated PBMCs, or as DNA extracted from either sample type.

This TCR was recovered from a woman aged 55-70 years with acute or convalescent COVID-19. Sequenced: peripheral blood. Recombination joined TRBV11-3 with TRBJ1-2; D gene: possibly TRBD1, on 5 matching bases. CDR3 sequence: CASSLGGTYGYTF. The DNA sequence follows: TGTGCCAGCAGCCTCGGGGGGACCTATGGCTACACCTTC.